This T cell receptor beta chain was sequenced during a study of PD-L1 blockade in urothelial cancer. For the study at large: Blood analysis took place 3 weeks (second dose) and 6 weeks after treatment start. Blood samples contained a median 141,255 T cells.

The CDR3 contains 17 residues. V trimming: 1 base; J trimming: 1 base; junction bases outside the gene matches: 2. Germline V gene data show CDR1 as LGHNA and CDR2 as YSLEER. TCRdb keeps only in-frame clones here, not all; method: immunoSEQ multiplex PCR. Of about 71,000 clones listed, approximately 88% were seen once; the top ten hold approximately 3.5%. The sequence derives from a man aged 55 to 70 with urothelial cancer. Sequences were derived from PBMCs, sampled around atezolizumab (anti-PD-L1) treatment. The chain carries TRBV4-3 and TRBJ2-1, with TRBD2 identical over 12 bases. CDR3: CASSQAGLAGSYNEQFF. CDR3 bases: TGCGCCAGCAGCCAAGCAGGACTAGCGGGATCCTACAATGAGCAGTTCTTC.